This entry describes one T cell receptor (beta chain). This clone was observed a handful of times. Its antigen remains unidentified. No base quality information exists; no much larger clone differs at one position. The source of the sample is a study of beta chain features in type 1 diabetes (dated by TCRdb to 2017 to 2018). The study in broad terms: Mean age, gender distribution, total cell number and subset yield were not different between patients and healthy donors. Regulatory and stem cell-like memory subsets were obtained from only 8 patients and roughly 8 healthy donors, while naive and central memory subsets were obtained from all 30 or so donors. In the study, TCRB repertoires of sorted circulating CD4+ T cell subsets from recently diagnosed type 1 diabetes patients were compared with those of matched healthy donors. A total of approximately 100,000,000 sorted cells were examined across all samples, and the number of cells per subset was strongly correlated with RNA yield. What the work shows at the level of the full study, not this receptor alone: Naive, central memory and regulatory TCRB repertoires appeared to be more similar among patients than among healthy donors. PCR might favor shorter templates, but patient and control samples were amplified and corrected together, so any skew would affect both groups equally. Patients with type 1 diabetes made fewer insertions and deleted more nucleotides at VDJ recombination sites, implying thymic rearrangement abnormalities. Only small numbers of individuals were included in the HLA sub-analyses, which left unresolved whether HLA type had any influence on TCRB rearrangement. In all four CD4+ subsets, TCRB CDR3 length was moderately but significantly shorter in type 1 diabetes patients. Because cDNA was sequenced instead of genomic DNA, highly expressing activated cells could be over-represented, though the groups showed no difference in activation or CD3 levels.

The entire amount of isolated RNA was reverse transcribed using the High Capacity cDNA Reverse Transcription Kit, so the sequenced TCRB transcripts were expressed ones. Deep immunoSEQ sequencing was performed on naive, central memory and regulatory T cell samples, with an average of about 3.57 million total reads per sample. Sorted cells were lysed in RLT buffer, and RNA was extracted using DNase-treated RNeasy Micro or Mini kits according to cell number. Each cell subset was processed separately to prevent cross-contamination, with patient and healthy donor samples processed together. Using the immunoSEQ multiplex PCR, TCRB sequences were amplified from cDNA into 87-bp fragments spanning the CDR3 region. Sequencing of the amplicons was done on the Illumina HiSeq platform. The published analysis was carried out like this. Synthetic template baselines were used to correct PCR bias computationally, reads within Hamming distance 2 were collapsed, and singletons that could not be merged were discarded. Reads were aligned against IMGT so that V, D and J genes, CDR3 length and insertions or deletions at six rearrangement sites could be assigned. Clonotype counts were normalized to sorted cell number within each subset before computing true diversity and Gini coefficients with the tcR R package. The overlap coefficient, calculated on TCRB nucleotide sequences, was used to measure repertoire sharing. As a proxy for the pre-selection repertoire, out-of-frame TCRB sequences from naive cells were analyzed. TCRdb holds this immuneACCESS table with in-frame rearrangements only. Some clones are missing; in checked studies, unresolved V genes explain under half, and the rest has no known cause. V, J and clone size are those of that table, while D and trimming were read from the DNA. Here the sample has about 710,000 clones; over 12% occur a single time. The ten largest clones add up to roughly 0.04% of the sample.

A single peripheral blood draw of 90 to 150 mL on average was collected from each donor into heparinised tubes. A BD FACSAria II was used to sort naive, central memory, regulatory and stem cell-like memory CD4+ T cells with a panel that included CD45RO, CCR7, CD25, CD127, CD95 and CD27. All sorted populations exceeded 95% purity. Right away, PBMCs were isolated by Lymphoprep density gradient centrifugation and were stained directly, with no culture step. So that batch effects would be minimized, each experiment stained and sorted samples in pairs, pairing one healthy donor with one patient. V drops 4 bases and J drops 0 bases, leaving 10 bases in between. The CDR3 goes from the cysteine to the phenylalanine over 15 residues. Here the CDR3 DNA is all that survives: 45 bases in frame from base 1. Taken from the germline V gene, the CDR1 and CDR2 loops are MGHDK and SYGVNS.

Sequenced input: naive CD4+ T cells from blood. The meaning of the sample's cell subset or site label: true naive CD4+ T cells. The source is a man aged 18 to 29 with type 1 diabetes. Recombination linked TRBV25-1 to TRBJ1-3, and possibly TRBD1, on 6 matching bases. The encoded CDR3 is CASSVGGASGNTIYF. The DNA is as follows: TGTGCCAGCAGTGTTGGGGGCGCCTCTGGAAACACCATATATTTT. When the CDR3 is completed using the reference TRBV25-1 and TRBJ1-3 genes on either side, the full variable domain is EADIYQTPRYLVIGTGKKITLECSQTMGHDKMYWYQQDPGMELHLIHYSYGVNSTEKGDLSSESTVSRIRTEHFPLTLESARPSHTSQYLCASSVGGASGNTIYFGEGSWLTVV.